This is a list of T cell receptor beta chains from one sample in a study of CD8 T cells in Susac syndrome. Each CDR3 protein is one row after TCRdb ran MiXCR on the immunoSEQ multiplex PCR reads. The sample has about 190,000 distinct CDR3 sequences; roughly nine tenths are singletons. The sequenced sample consisted of CD4+ T cells from PBMCs. Receptors originate from a human donor with Susac syndrome. Both conserved end residues are trimmed from each CDR3. The D gene is left open where the match is weak. Clone size is stated in some rows and not others, as once, few, many or a class when expanded.

clone size | D gene | J gene | CDR3 length | V gene | CDR3 protein
. | TRBD2 | TRBJ2-7 | 12 | TRBV27 | ASASGTSAYEQY
. | . | TRBJ2-4 | 12 | TRBV18 | ASSPGGPENIQY
. | . | TRBJ1-5 | 11 | TRBV19 | ASSIGDYQPQH
. | TRBD1 | TRBJ1-2 | 12 | TRBV5-5 | ASSPRQGSYGYT
. | . | TRBJ1-1 | 13 | TRBV19 | ASSIRISENTEAF
. | TRBD2 | TRBJ2-7 | 12 | TRBV27 | ASRSGLAPHEQY
. | TRBD1 | TRBJ2-7 | 13 | TRBV9 | ASSVGQGVRYEQY
. | . | TRBJ1-5 | 13 | TRBV6-1 | ASSGRDSNNQPQH
. | . | TRBJ1-1 | 12 | TRBV20-1 | SARDDRRHTEAF
. | . | TRBJ1-1 | 7 | TRBV28 | SLGGRAF
once | . | TRBJ2-5 | 10 | TRBV20-1 | SANRDTQTQY
. | . | TRBJ2-2 | 13 | TRBV24-1 | ASAQSGTNTGELF
few | TRBD1 | TRBJ1-2 | 12 | TRBV20-1 | SGSIGGMYYGYT
. | . | TRBJ2-7 | 11 | TRBV2 | ASSRVVNYEQY
. | . | TRBJ1-5 | 10 | TRBV2 | ASNLVGGPQH
. | . | TRBJ2-1 | 8 | TRBV20-1 | SAYLNEQF
. | . | TRBJ1-1 | 10 | TRBV18 | ASQRRNTEAF
. | TRBD1 | TRBJ2-7 | 13 | TRBV28 | ASSLDVRTGDEQY
. | TRBD1 | TRBJ2-1 | 14 | TRBV19 | ASTEYGTGSDNEQF
. | . | TRBJ1-1 | 8 | TRBV20-1 | SATTTEAF
. | . | TRBJ2-5 | 13 | TRBV4-1 | ASSTQGRSQETQY
. | TRBD2 | TRBJ2-5 | 13 | TRBV12-3/TRBV12-4 | ASRSPGAGFETQY
. | TRBD2 | TRBJ2-7 | 15 | TRBV19 | ASSITRTSPGSYEQY
. | . | TRBJ2-1 | 14 | TRBV5-6 | ASSLGNRVSYNEQF
. | . | TRBJ1-2 | 10 | TRBV2 | ASSETDYGYT
. | TRBD2 | TRBJ2-1 | 12 | TRBV15 | ATRGLAGLNEQF
. | TRBD1 | TRBJ2-6 | 13 | TRBV29-1 | SVWDSFSGANVLT
. | . | TRBJ1-4 | 11 | TRBV7-9 | ASSLDWNEKLF
. | . | TRBJ2-4 | 13 | TRBV6-5 | ASSTYGGAVDIQY
. | . | TRBJ1-1 | 13 | TRBV2 | ASSGWTPGRTEAF
once | . | TRBJ2-1 | 10 | TRBV2 | ASRADYNEQF
. | TRBD2 | TRBJ2-1 | 13 | TRBV6-6 | ASRKAGGLSNEQF
. | . | TRBJ2-1 | 11 | TRBV12-3/TRBV12-4 | ASIIAGGNEQF
. | . | TRBJ1-1 | 9 | TRBV10-3 | AIRGTSHAF
. | TRBD2 | TRBJ2-2 | 13 | TRBV28 | ASSPGGGNTGELF
. | . | TRBJ1-2 | 11 | TRBV6-6 | ATEGQGRYGYT
. | . | TRBJ2-7 | 13 | TRBV12-3/TRBV12-4 | ASSLGDGRYYEQY
. | TRBD1 | TRBJ1-2 | 12 | TRBV2 | ASSEESRGGGYT
. | TRBD1 | TRBJ1-2 | 12 | TRBV6-6 | ASSKLGQSYGYT
. | . | TRBJ2-2 | 9 | TRBV3-1 | ASQRTGELF
. | TRBD2 | TRBJ2-1 | 13 | TRBV9 | ASSVAGGGVYEQF
. | . | TRBJ2-3 | 14 | TRBV5-4 | ASSLAARGTTDTQY
few | TRBD1 | TRBJ1-1 | 12 | TRBV19 | ASSGDRGNTEAF
. | TRBD1 | TRBJ1-1 | 14 | TRBV3-1 | ASSFRDRGLGTEAF
. | . | TRBJ2-7 | 11 | TRBV19 | ASKGTISYEQY
. | . | TRBJ2-3 | 9 | TRBV24-1 | ATSKRDTQY
. | . | TRBJ2-7 | 12 | TRBV15 | ATSRDRTLNEQY
. | TRBD2 | TRBJ2-1 | 19 | TRBV7-3 | ASSSPPAGTSGSWAYNEQF
. | . | TRBJ2-7 | 13 | TRBV1 | TSSHGGNLTYEQY
. | . | TRBJ1-2 | 11 | TRBV24-1 | ATSAGQSYGYT
. | . | TRBJ1-2 | 13 | TRBV5-4 | ASSSIRDGNYGYT
. | . | TRBJ1-1 | 10 | TRBV30 | AWSEQDTEAF
. | . | TRBJ1-6 | 16 | TRBV6-5 | ASSYFGPRSSYNSPLH
. | TRBD1 | TRBJ2-7 | 12 | TRBV12-3/TRBV12-4 | ASSLPGQTYEQY
. | . | TRBJ2-1 | 15 | TRBV6-5 | ASSYSYYPQHHNEQF
. | . | TRBJ1-5 | 14 | TRBV7-9 | ASSLGGGWGNQPQH
. | . | TRBJ2-1 | 14 | TRBV7-3 | ASSLIGESSYNEQF
. | . | TRBJ1-1 | 12 | TRBV20-1 | SARDLQANTEAF
. | TRBD1 | TRBJ1-4 | 10 | TRBV20-1 | SAQTGGEKLF
. | TRBD1 | TRBJ1-6 | 13 | TRBV20-1 | SARDQGQLNSPLH